The clone carrying this TCR beta chain appeared many times. The data are from a study of human T cells and chemical hapten exposure. The V and J ends lost 3 bases and 1 base respectively, with 9 bases between them. The germline CDR1 and CDR2 sequences are DFQATT and SNEGSKA (reference sequence). The CDR3 consists of 13 residues. TCRdb fed the RACE reads into MiXCR, producing one record per CDR3 protein. The sample has about 61,000 distinct CDR3 sequences; about 7% are singletons. Time point in this sample: pre-sensitization, week 0. The treatment here: therapeutic diphenylcyclopropenone sensitization with weekly scalp DPC.

This sample comprised whole blood, obtained in connection with sensitization to the hapten diphenylcyclopropenone (DPC). This clonotype was sampled from a woman aged 30 to 39 with alopecia areata. Some clones in this sample may be carry-over from other donors' samples. The rearrangement links TRBV20-1 to TRBJ1-1; no clear D gene. The DNA for the CDR3 is TGCAGTGCTAGGGGTCCTACGAACACTGAAGCTTTCTTT. This encodes CSARGPTNTEAFF.